This TCR beta chain comes out of a study of blood T cell repertoires in COVID-19. This table comes from immunoSEQ multiplex PCR, and its TCRdb copy is limited to in-frame clones, with some not included. This table has just over 250,000 clones, over 75% appearing once. In germline, CDR1 is MNHEY, CDR2 SMNVEV (reference sequence). This CDR3 comprises 16 residues. V gave up 6 bases and J gave up 4 bases, with 19 bases separating them. V and J are TRBV27 and TRBJ2-1, with D possibly being TRBD1 (5 bases). The receptor was derived from a woman aged 50 to 65 with acute or convalescent COVID-19. The sequencing input was peripheral blood. The CDR3 here is CASRPGGAGSYNEQFF. The CDR3 region has the DNA TGTGCCAGCAGGCCCGGTGGGGCAGGGTCTTACAATGAGCAGTTCTTC.